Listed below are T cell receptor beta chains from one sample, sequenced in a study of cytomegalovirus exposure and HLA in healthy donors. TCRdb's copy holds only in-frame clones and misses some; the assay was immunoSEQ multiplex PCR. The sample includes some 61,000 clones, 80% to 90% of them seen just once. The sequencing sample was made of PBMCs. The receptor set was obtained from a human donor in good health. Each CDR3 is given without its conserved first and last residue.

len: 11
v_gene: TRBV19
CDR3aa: ASSISGFDEQF

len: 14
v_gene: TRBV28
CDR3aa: ASSLRGGPTNEKLF

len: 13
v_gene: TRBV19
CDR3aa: ASSISGSRNQPQH

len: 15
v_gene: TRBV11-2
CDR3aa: ASSLETSGGPWNEQF

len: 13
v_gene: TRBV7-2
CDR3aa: ASSLQGAWTDTQY

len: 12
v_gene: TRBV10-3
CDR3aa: ATRREQGDQPQH

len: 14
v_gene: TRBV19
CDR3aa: ASSLWLAGGRGTQY

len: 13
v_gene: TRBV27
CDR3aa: ASSRGSSSYNEQF

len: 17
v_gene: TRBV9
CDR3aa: ASSVVLAGGPYLTNEQF

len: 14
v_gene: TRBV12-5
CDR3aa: ASGSVTGGPIDTQY

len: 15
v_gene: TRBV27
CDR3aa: ASSPGLAVPGRETQY

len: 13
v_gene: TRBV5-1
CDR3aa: ASSLGGQAFYEQY

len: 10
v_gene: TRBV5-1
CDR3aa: ASSPDIYGYT

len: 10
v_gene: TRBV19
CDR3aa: ASSPHYEEAF

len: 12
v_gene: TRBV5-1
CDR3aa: ASSLGLASNIQY

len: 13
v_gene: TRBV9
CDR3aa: ASSVGAARPGGYT

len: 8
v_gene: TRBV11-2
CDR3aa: ASSRYEQY

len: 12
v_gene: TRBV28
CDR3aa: ASSFLRGPDGYT

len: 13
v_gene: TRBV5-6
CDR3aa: ASSIQGFTGNTIY

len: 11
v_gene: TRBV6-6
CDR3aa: ATLLAGRETQY

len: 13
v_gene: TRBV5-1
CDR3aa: ASLGQTSSYNEQF

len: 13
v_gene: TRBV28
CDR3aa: ASSPSSGVVNEQF

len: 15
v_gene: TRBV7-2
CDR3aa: ASSLLAGDPSTDTQY

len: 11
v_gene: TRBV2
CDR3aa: ASSEAPGGEQY

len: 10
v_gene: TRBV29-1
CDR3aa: STREGAYGYT

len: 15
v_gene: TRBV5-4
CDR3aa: ASSLGFGQITYSPLH

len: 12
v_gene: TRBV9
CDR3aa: ASSRRGAPDEQY

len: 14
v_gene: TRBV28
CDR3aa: ASSSYAPGAKNIQY